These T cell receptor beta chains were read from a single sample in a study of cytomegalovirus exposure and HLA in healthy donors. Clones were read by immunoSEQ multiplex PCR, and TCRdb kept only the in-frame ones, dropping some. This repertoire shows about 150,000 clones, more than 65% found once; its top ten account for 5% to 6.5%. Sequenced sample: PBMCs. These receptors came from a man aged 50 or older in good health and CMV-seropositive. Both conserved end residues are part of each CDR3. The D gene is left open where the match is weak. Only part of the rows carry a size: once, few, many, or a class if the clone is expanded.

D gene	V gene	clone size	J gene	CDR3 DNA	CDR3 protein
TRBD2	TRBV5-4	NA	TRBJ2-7	TGTGCCAGCAGCCCGGAAGGTGGGAGGGCCTCCTACGAGCAGTACTTC	CASSPEGGRASYEQYF
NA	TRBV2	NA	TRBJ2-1	TGTGCCAGCAGTGAGCGAAGGACTAATCCCTACAATGAGCAGTTCTTC	CASSERRTNPYNEQFF
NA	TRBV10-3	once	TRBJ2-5	TGTGCCATTAAGGGACTCCAAGAGACCCAGTACTTC	CAIKGLQETQYF
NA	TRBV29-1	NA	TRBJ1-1	TGCAGCGGGCAGGGCGGCTGGACTGAAGCTTTCTTT	CSGQGGWTEAFF
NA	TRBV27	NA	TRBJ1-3	TGTGCCAGCAGTCCCACCCGCCATACAGGGCCTGGAAACACCATATATTTT	CASSPTRHTGPGNTIYF
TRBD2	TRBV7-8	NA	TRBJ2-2	TGTGCCAGCAGTACCGGACTAGCGGGAGGGCCGGCCGGGGAGCTGTTTTTT	CASSTGLAGGPAGELFF
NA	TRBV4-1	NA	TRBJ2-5	TGCGCCAGCAGCCATATACGGGTCCCAGGGCAGTACTTC	CASSHIRVPGQYF
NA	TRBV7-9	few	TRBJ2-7	TGTTCCAGCAGCTTCTTTTCCGAGCAGTACTTC	CSSSFFSEQYF
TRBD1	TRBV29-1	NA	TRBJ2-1	TGCAGCGTTGTTCCGGGACAGGGGATTTACAATGAGCAGTTCTTC	CSVVPGQGIYNEQFF
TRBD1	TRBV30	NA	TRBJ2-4	TGTGCCTGGAGTCCAGGGACAGAACTAAACATTCAGTACTTC	CAWSPGTELNIQYF
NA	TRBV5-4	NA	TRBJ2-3	TGTGCCAGCAGCTTCTGGACTACTCGCACAGATACGCAGTATTTT	CASSFWTTRTDTQYF
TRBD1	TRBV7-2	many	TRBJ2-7	TGTGCCAGCAACCATCGGACAGGGGTCGAGCAGTACTTC	CASNHRTGVEQYF
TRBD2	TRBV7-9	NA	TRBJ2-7	TGTGCCAGCAGCCGAGATAGCGGGTCTTCCTACGAGCAGTACTTC	CASSRDSGSSYEQYF
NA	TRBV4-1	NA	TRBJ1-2	TGCGCCAGCAGCCAAGATCAAGGGGGGGGTTTTTATGGCTACACCTTC	CASSQDQGGGFYGYTF
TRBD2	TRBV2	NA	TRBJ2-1	TGTGCCAGCAGACAGACTAGCGGGTACAATGAGCAGTTCTTC	CASRQTSGYNEQFF
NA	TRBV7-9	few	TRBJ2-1	TGTGCCAGCAGCTTAGGCGCAAATGAGCAGTTCTTC	CASSLGANEQFF
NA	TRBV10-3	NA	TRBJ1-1	TGTGCCATCAGTGATAGGTCAGGCACTGAAGCTTTCTTT	CAISDRSGTEAFF
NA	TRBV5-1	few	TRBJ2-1	TGCGCCAGCAGCTTAAACCTGATTAGCTCCTACAATGAGCAGTTCTTC	CASSLNLISSYNEQFF
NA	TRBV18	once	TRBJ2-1	TGTGCCAGCTCACCACCGACTCCAAGAAGTTTCAATGAGCAGTTCTTC	CASSPPTPRSFNEQFF
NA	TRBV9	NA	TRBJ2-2	TGTGCCAGCAGCCTAATGATGGAGGCCGGGGAGCTGTTTTTT	CASSLMMEAGELFF
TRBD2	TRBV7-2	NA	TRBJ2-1	TGTGCCAGCAGGAGAGCGGGACGCTACAATGAGCAGTTCTTC	CASRRAGRYNEQFF
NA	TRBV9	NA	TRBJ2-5	TGTGCCAGCAGCGTAGGAGGAGACTCAAGGACCCAGTACTTC	CASSVGGDSRTQYF
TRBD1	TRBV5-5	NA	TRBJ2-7	TGTGCCAGCAGCTGGGGACAGGGGGCCTACGAGCAGTACTTC	CASSWGQGAYEQYF
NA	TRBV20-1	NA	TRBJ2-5	TGCAGTGCTCTTGTCCAAGAGACCCAGTACTTC	CSALVQETQYF
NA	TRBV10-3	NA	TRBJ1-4	TGTGCCATCATGGCGGACTCTAATGAAAAACTGTTTTTT	CAIMADSNEKLFF
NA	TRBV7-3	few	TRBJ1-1	TGTGCCAGCAGCATTATGGGGGGGTTGAACACTGAAGCTTTCTTT	CASSIMGGLNTEAFF
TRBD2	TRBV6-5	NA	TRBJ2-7	TGTGCCAGCAGCCGGGGGGGCCCCTACGGGCAGTACTTC	CASSRGGPYGQYF
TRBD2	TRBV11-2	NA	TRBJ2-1	TGTGCCAGCAGCTTAGTAGCGGGAGGCATCCTAAATGAGCAGTTCTTC	CASSLVAGGILNEQFF
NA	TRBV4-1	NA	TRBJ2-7	TGCGCCAGCAGCCAAGATCTGGCAGGGAACTCCTACGAGCAGTACTTC	CASSQDLAGNSYEQYF
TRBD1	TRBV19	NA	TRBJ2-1	TGTGCCAGTAGTATCCCGGGACAGGGGAAGTTTGAGCAGTTCTTC	CASSIPGQGKFEQFF
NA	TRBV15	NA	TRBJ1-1	TGTGCCACCAGCTCAACCAGGGGAAAGAACACTGAAGCTTTCTTT	CATSSTRGKNTEAFF
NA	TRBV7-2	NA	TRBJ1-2	TGTGCCAGCAGTCCTGACATCGACTATGGCTACACCTTC	CASSPDIDYGYTF
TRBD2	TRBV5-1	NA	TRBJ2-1	TGCGCCAGCAGCTTGCGGTCTAGCGGGAGGTCGGGCGAGCAGTTCTTC	CASSLRSSGRSGEQFF
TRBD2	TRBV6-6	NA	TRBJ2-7	TGTGCCAGCAGTTACCACGGGCCTAGCGGCGCCTACGAGCAGTACTTC	CASSYHGPSGAYEQYF
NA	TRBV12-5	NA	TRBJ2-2	TGTGCTAGTGGTTTTCTACAGGGAGAAAACGGGGAGCTGTTTTTT	CASGFLQGENGELFF
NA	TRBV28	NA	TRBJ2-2	TGTGCCAGCAGTTTCGCCGCGGGGAACACCGGGGAGCTGTTTTTT	CASSFAAGNTGELFF
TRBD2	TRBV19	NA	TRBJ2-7	TGTGCCAGTAGTAGCGGGAGAGACGTTTACGAGCAGTACTTC	CASSSGRDVYEQYF
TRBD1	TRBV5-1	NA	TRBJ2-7	TGCGCCAGCAGCTTGGCCACGGAGTTTCAAGGGGGCCCCCCTTACGAGCAGTACTTC	CASSLATEFQGGPPYEQYF
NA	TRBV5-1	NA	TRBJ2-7	TGCGCCAGCAGCATAGGAGATGACTACGAGCAGTACTTC	CASSIGDDYEQYF
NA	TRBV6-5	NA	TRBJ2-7	TGTGCCAGCTATAGTACGGGCGAGCAGTACTTC	CASYSTGEQYF
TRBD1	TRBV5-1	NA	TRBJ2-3	TGCGCCAGCAGCCCCGGGACAGGGGGAGATACGCAGTATTTT	CASSPGTGGDTQYF
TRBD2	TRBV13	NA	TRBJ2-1	TGTGCCAGCAGCCTGCAATTAAAGCGGGAGGCCTACAATGAGCAGTTCTTC	CASSLQLKREAYNEQFF
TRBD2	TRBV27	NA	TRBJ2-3	TGTGCCAGCAGTTTATTTAGCACTAGCGGGATGGCAGATACGCAGTATTTT	CASSLFSTSGMADTQYF
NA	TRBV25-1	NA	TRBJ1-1	TGTGCCAGCAGTGAATCTCGGGATGAAGCTTTCTTT	CASSESRDEAFF
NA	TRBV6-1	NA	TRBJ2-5	TGTGCCAGCAGTGGGGGGCAAGGAGAGACCCAGTACTTC	CASSGGQGETQYF
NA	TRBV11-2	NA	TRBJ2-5	TGTGCCAGCAGCGGGGGGCCGGGGGGAGAGACCCAGTACTTC	CASSGGPGGETQYF
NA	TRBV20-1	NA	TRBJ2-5	TGCAGTGCCGAACTACAAGAGACCCAGTACTTC	CSAELQETQYF
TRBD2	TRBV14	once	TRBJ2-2	TGTGCCAGCAGCCTCCGGACTAGCGGGAACACCGGGGAGCTGTTTTTT	CASSLRTSGNTGELFF
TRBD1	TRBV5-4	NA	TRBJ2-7	TGTGCAACACAGGCAGGGGGAAGCTCCTACGAGCAGTACTTC	CATQAGGSSYEQYF
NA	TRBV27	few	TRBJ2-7	TGTGCCAGTCGTTTCCAGGGCCTGGGAGAGCAGTACTTC	CASRFQGLGEQYF
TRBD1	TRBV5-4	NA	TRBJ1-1	TGTGCCAGCAGCCTAGCTGACAGGGGGCAGACTGAAGCTTTCTTT	CASSLADRGQTEAFF
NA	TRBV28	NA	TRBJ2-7	TGTGCCAGCAGGAGAGATGTCTACGAGCAGTACTTC	CASRRDVYEQYF